The entry below gives a single TCR beta chain sequence along with its context. The antigen is unknown. Via MiXCR, TCRdb re-called the 5' RACE reads, giving one row per CDR3 protein. The profile covers approximately 250,000 distinct CDR3 sequences, with around 17% appearing a single time and around 20% taken by the ten largest. The sample belongs to a study of T-cell memory formation after mild COVID-19. Notes on the study in general: Clones that contracted from day 15 to 85 had balanced CD4/CD8; later expanders were CD4+ biased. Some SARS-CoV-2-responding clones were already detected in memory before infection.

Germline-derived CDR1 and CDR2 are MGHRA and YSYEKL. V lost 7 bases, J lost 0 bases, and 6 bases lay in between. This CDR3 spans 13 amino acids. Specimen: PBMCs or a T cell subset sorted from them (not recorded which). The source is a man aged 18 to 30 who had mild COVID-19 (a few samples of this study predate the infection). Cell type and time point are not known. The chain joins TRBV4-1 to TRBJ2-2; D gene unclear. The CDR3 DNA follows: TGCGCCAGCACGGATTCGAACACCGGGGAGCTGTTTTTT. Translated, it gives CASTDSNTGELFF.